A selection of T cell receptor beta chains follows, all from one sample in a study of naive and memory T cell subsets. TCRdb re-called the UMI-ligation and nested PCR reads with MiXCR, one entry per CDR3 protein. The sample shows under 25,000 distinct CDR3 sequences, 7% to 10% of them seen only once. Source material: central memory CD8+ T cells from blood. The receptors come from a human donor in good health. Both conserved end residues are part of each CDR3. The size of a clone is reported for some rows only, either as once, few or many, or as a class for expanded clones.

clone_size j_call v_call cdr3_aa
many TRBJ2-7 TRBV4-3 CASSQELRYEQYF
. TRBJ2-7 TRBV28 CASSFRTGVSSGYEQYF
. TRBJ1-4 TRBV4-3 CASSQGAEVGEKLFF
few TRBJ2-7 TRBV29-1 CSVEGGTGVLYEQYF
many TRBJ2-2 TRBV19 CASRDRGGTGELFF
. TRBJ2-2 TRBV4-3 CASSQDLGNTGELFF
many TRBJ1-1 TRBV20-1 CSAKASDLEAFF
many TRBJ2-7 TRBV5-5 CASSLSSSGSYEQYF
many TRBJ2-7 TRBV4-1 CASSQDNGASGYEQYF
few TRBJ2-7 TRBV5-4 CASSLNYSTYEQYF
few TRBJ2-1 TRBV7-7 CASSRSDLSDEQFF
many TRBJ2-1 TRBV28 CASSPSSDGSYNEQFF
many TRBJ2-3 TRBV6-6 CASSYTETDTQYF
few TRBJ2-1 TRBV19 CASTGTTYNEQFF
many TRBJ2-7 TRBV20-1 CSALTGQGFYEQYF
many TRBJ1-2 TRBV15 CATSSTLGETNYGYTF
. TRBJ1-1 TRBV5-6 CASSLAVAEAFF
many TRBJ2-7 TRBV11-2 CASQQGAYEQYF
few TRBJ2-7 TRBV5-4 CASSWGLGEQYF
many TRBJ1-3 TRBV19 CASSIAGTISGNTIYF
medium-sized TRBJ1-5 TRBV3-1 CASSQGIEPQPQHF
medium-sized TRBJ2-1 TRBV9 CASSGLLYNEQFF
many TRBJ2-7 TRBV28 CASSLQGRSYEQYF
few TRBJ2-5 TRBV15 CATSQGTSGSEETQYF